Presented here are 23 T cell receptor beta chains from one specimen sequenced in a study of blood T cells in healthy people across ages. The use of a sample-barcoded 5' primer and a J-beta primer mix characterized a second PCR of about 7 to 12 cycles. Each CDR3 protein is one row after TCRdb ran MiXCR on the 5' RACE reads. The table records 550,000 to 650,000 distinct CDR3 sequences, about 28% of them present only once. The sequencing sample was made of blood. Receptors originate from a woman of 80 years or more in good health.

The chain has TRBV2 and TRBJ1-5; the D gene is possibly TRBD1 (5 bases). In germline, CDR1 is SNHLY, CDR2 FYNNEI. The V end lost 7 bases, the J end lost 2 bases, and 9 bases lay between the germline ends. There are 13 residues in the CDR3. CDR3 sequence (DNA): TGTGCCAGCAAGAGGGGCCGCAATCAGCCCCAGCATTTT. Amino acid sequence: CASKRGRNQPQHF.

This clonotype came up many times. The CDR3 DNA reads as TGTGCCAGCAGCTTAACCTACAATGAGCAGTACTTC. It specifies CASSLTYNEQYF. This sequence joins TRBV7-9 and TRBJ2-7; D is uncertain. Germline V lookup: CDR1 SEHNR, CDR2 FQNEAQ (reference sequence). The CDR3 runs to 12 residues. V was shortened by 2 bases and J by 7 bases, with 9 bases between the two germline ends.

This clonotype was observed many times. The chain employs TRBV7-9 and TRBJ1-2; no clear D gene. The germline V gene has CDR1 SEHNR and CDR2 FQNEAQ (reference sequence). The CDR3 spans 15 residues. V was cut by 4 bases and J by 4 bases, with 16 bases left in between. CDR3 DNA: TGTGCCAGCAGCTCCGGAGATGAACCTTTCTATGGCTACACCTTC. This encodes CASSSGDEPFYGYTF.

This clonotype came up many times. The chain recombines TRBV20-1 with TRBJ1-6; D is unclear. Trimming removed 5 bases at V and 10 bases at J, with 9 bases between. The V gene's germline CDR1 is DFQATT and CDR2 SNEGSKA (reference sequence). CDR3 length equals 11 residues. The CDR3 sequence is CSAQEPSPLHF. In nucleotides, the CDR3 is TGCAGTGCTCAGGAGCCATCACCCCTCCACTTT.

This clonotype has more than one count but fewer than ten. The chain couples TRBV2 to TRBJ1-2, with TRBD1 matching 7 bases. V gave up 3 bases and J gave up 4 bases; unmatched junction bases: 8. The germline V gene has CDR1 SNHLY and CDR2 FYNNEI. The CDR3 is made up of 15 amino acids. Here the CDR3 DNA reads TGTGCCAGCAGTGAGGGGAGGGGGCTCGGCTATGGCTACACCTTC. This gives the protein CASSEGRGLGYGYTF.

This clonotype was picked up many times. The chain recombines TRBV2 with TRBJ2-3; TRBD2 matches 10 bases. V was clipped by 0 bases and J by 0 bases; unmatched bases: 6. CDR1 and CDR2 (germline): SNHLY, FYNNEI. The CDR3 spans 18 residues. This chain's CDR3 is CASSEAILAGTSTDTQYF. The CDR3 region has the DNA TGTGCCAGCAGTGAAGCGATACTAGCGGGGACTAGCACAGATACGCAGTATTTT.

This clonotype was seen a few times. This may be a read error: a much more frequent sequence differs by one nucleotide. V is TRBV20-1 and J is TRBJ2-7, with a possible D match to TRBD1 (5 bases). Trimming pared 5 bases from V and 6 bases from J, leaving 14 bases between. The CDR3 runs 12 residues. From germline, CDR1 is DFQATT and CDR2 SNEGSKA (reference sequence). This chain's CDR3 is CSAGAFAAEQYF. The CDR3 DNA reads TGCAGTGCTGGGGCGTTCGCTGCCGAGCAGTACTTC.

This clonotype occurred a few times. The V gene is TRBV5-1, the J gene TRBJ2-5; D is possibly TRBD1 (7 bases). V was shortened by 4 bases and J by 5 bases, with 15 bases between the two germline ends. Per the germline V gene, CDR1 is SGHRS and CDR2 is YFSETQ. The CDR3 extends over 14 amino acids. The CDR3 is CASSMRQGLETQYF. The CDR3 bases are TGCGCCAGCAGCATGAGACAGGGACTCGAGACCCAGTACTTC.

DNA of the CDR3: TGTGCCAGCAGTCCGACAGGTCACTGGGGCACAGATACGCAGTATTTT. Protein product: CASSPTGHWGTDTQYF. V is TRBV7-9 and J is TRBJ2-3, with D perhaps matching TRBD1 (6 bases). This CDR3 comprises 16 residues. The V end was cut by 6 bases, the J end by 1 base, with 17 bases between. Germline V lookup: CDR1 SEHNR, CDR2 FQNEAQ (reference sequence).

This clonotype was counted a few times. The chain uses TRBV6-1 and TRBJ1-6; 7 nucleotides agree with TRBD1. Germline V gene lookup returns CDR1 MNHNS and CDR2 SASEGT. Trimming took 4 bases from V and 0 from J; bases not matched to a gene: 12. This CDR3 region has 19 residues. The CDR3 sequence is CASSAWTGFQSSYNSPLHF. DNA for the CDR3: TGTGCCAGCAGTGCCTGGACAGGTTTTCAGAGCTCCTATAATTCACCCCTCCACTTT.

V gene TRBV10-2 combines with J gene TRBJ1-6; D is unclear. The CDR3 is 17 amino acids. Germline V gene data show CDR1 as WSHSY and CDR2 as SAAADI. V was clipped by 0 bases and J by 6 bases, with 15 bases between them. CDR3 amino acids: CASSESGTIPPNSPLHF. The CDR3 region has the DNA TGCGCCAGCAGTGAGTCCGGCACTATACCCCCTAATTCACCCCTCCACTTT.

This clonotype was detected ten times or more. The V call is TRBV7-6, the J call TRBJ2-1; 9 bases agree with TRBD1. The germline gives CDR1 SGHVS, CDR2 FNYEAQ. V lost 1 base and J lost 9; bases outside the gene matches: 7. The CDR3 covers 15 residues. The CDR3 DNA reads TGTGCCAGCAGCTTAGGAGGGACAGGGTTGATTGAGCAGTTCTTC. The encoded protein is CASSLGGTGLIEQFF.

The V and J genes are TRBV6-2 or TRBV6-3 and TRBJ2-1, with 14 positions matching TRBD2. The DNA end lines up better with TRBJ2-7; the J call may be wrong. This CDR3 comprises 19 residues. Germline lookup yields CDR1 MNHEY and CDR2 SVGEGT. CDR3 region: CASSYTGLAGDPSYNEQYF. The CDR3 nucleotides read TGTGCCAGCAGTTACACGGGACTAGCGGGGGACCCCTCCTACAATGAGCAGTACTTC.

This clonotype was seen many times. The CDR3 spells CASSLASRGDTQYF. CDR3 coding DNA: TGTGCCAGCAGCTTAGCCTCTCGTGGAGATACGCAGTATTTT. V gene TRBV7-8 combines with J gene TRBJ2-3; D is ambiguous. The CDR3 runs to 14 residues. Germline assignment: CDR1 SGHVS and CDR2 FQNEAQ. V gave up 0 bases and J gave up 5 bases, with 9 bases separating them.

This clonotype has at least ten counts. J is TRBJ2-4 and V is TRBV28; 7 bases agree with TRBD2. The CDR3 totals 14 residues. CDR1 MDHEN and CDR2 SYDVKM come from the germline V gene. V lost 7 bases and J lost 9; bases outside the gene matches: 12. CDR3 amino acids: CASIPGGGEGIQYF. The CDR3 nucleotides read TGTGCCAGCATCCCGGGAGGAGGGGAGGGCATTCAGTACTTC.

This clonotype was recorded a few times. This chain joins TRBV9 and TRBJ1-1; D might be TRBD1 (5 bases). V was clipped by 0 bases and J by 3 bases, with 12 bases between them. CDR3 size: 15 residues. CDR1 SGDLS and CDR2 YYNGEE come from the germline V gene. CDR3: CASSVAARGDTEAFF. CDR3 bases: TGTGCCAGCAGCGTAGCGGCCAGAGGGGACACTGAAGCTTTCTTT.

This clonotype turned up a few times. This chain connects TRBV20-1 to TRBJ2-7, with 8 bases that match TRBD1. The CDR3 covers 15 residues. V was clipped by 0 bases and J by 3 bases; unmatched bases: 7. Germline V gene lookup returns CDR1 DFQATT and CDR2 SNEGSKA (reference sequence). CDR3 sequence reads: CSARDPGQGGYEQYF. Here the CDR3 DNA reads TGCAGTGCTAGAGATCCAGGACAGGGAGGCTACGAGCAGTACTTC.

This clonotype was observed a handful of times. The chain recombines TRBV3-1 with TRBJ1-1; 7 nucleotides match TRBD1. CDR1 LGHDT and CDR2 YNNKEL come from the germline V gene (reference sequence). There are 13 residues in the CDR3. The trim removed 6 bases at V and 1 base at J, leaving 2 bases unmatched. In nucleotides, the CDR3 is TGTGCCAGCAGACAGGGGACGAACACTGAAGCTTTCTTT. Protein product: CASRQGTNTEAFF.

This clonotype turned up a few times. The rearrangement joins TRBV28 to TRBJ1-2, with 8 bases matching TRBD1. CDR3 size: 17 residues. Germline assignment: CDR1 MDHEN and CDR2 SYDVKM. The V gene end was trimmed by 2 bases and the J gene end by 3 bases; junction bases not matched to a gene: 11. The CDR3 region has the DNA TGTGCCAGCAGTTTACTCGGCAGGGGGCTAATTTACTATGGCTACACCTTC. Translated, it gives CASSLLGRGLIYYGYTF.

The chain joins TRBV25-1 to TRBJ2-1, with TRBD2 matching 7 bases. Germline V lookup: CDR1 MGHDK, CDR2 SYGVNS. The V and J ends lost 8 bases and 8 bases, in that order; junction bases with no gene match: 12. The CDR3 covers 14 residues. CDR3 residues: CASGKAGDSDEQFF. CDR3 bases: TGTGCCAGCGGGAAGGCGGGAGATAGCGATGAGCAGTTCTTC.

Ten or more counts support this clonotype. Written as DNA, the CDR3 is TGTGCCAGCAGTTCCGGGACAGGGGGTATAGTCACCGGGGAGCTGTTTTTT. Protein product: CASSSGTGGIVTGELFF. The chain joins TRBV12-3 or TRBV12-4 to TRBJ2-2, with TRBD1 matching 11 bases. There are 17 residues in the CDR3. Losses at the gene ends were 4 bases for V and 4 bases for J; bases not matched to a gene: 8.

This clonotype has a handful of counts. The chain joins TRBV9 to TRBJ2-5; TRBD2 might be the D (6 bases). Trimming stripped 0 bases from V and 11 bases from J, with 20 bases between. CDR3 length: 15 amino acids. Germline CDR1 and CDR2: SGDLS and YYNGEE. CDR3 amino acids: CASSVEQGLYNEQYF. The CDR3 bases are TGTGCCAGCAGCGTAGAGCAGGGACTCTACAATGAGCAGTACTTC.

Concerning this clonotype itself: Being one base from a much bigger clone, this may be a read error. The chain has TRBV12-3 or TRBV12-4 and TRBJ2-3; 10 bases line up with TRBD2. There are 14 residues in the CDR3. The CDR3 DNA sequence: TGTGCCAGCATTAGCGGGGGGTTTTCAGATACGCAGTGTTTT. Translation: CASISGGFSDTQCF.